This record looks at one T cell receptor (beta chain) sequence and its context. V was clipped by 8 bases and J by 3 bases; unmatched bases: 7. The CDR3 sequence is 14 residues long. Germline CDR1 is LGHDT and CDR2 is YNNKEL (reference sequence). The method was immunoSEQ multiplex PCR; TCRdb's version includes in-frame clones alone and lacks a portion of them. Here the sample spans fewer than 250,000 clones, around four fifths being singletons. The data belong to a study of blood T cell repertoires in COVID-19. Study as a whole: The United States, Italy and Spain supplied acute and convalescent COVID-19 samples. T cells, B-cell-depleted T cells, or PBMCs provided the cDNA or gDNA that served as material.

Sequenced material: peripheral blood. This receptor was obtained from a man aged 25 to 40 with active or convalescent COVID-19. The V and J genes are TRBV3-1 (or the pseudogene TRBV3-2) and TRBJ1-3, with 7 bases lining up with TRBD1. CDR3 loop: CASGQAAGGNTIYF. The CDR3 bases are TGTGCCAGCGGACAGGCGGCCGGTGGAAACACCATATATTTT.